The TCR beta chain under discussion was sequenced for a study of T-cell reconstitution after alpha-beta-depleted transplantation in children. Unique molecular identifiers tagged the TCRbeta library. TCRdb re-called the PCR reads with MiXCR, one entry per CDR3 protein. In the table there are 200,000 or so distinct CDR3 sequences, roughly 8.3% of which are singletons. In this sample, this clonotype turned up a few times. Its specificity is not known. The CDR3 is 17 residues long. CDR1 and CDR2 from the germline V gene are LNHNV and YYDKDF (reference sequence). V dropped 3 bases and J dropped 4; count of bases not matched to a gene: 12. Study-level findings and limits: Expanded graft clones numbering several hundred reportedly gave rise to alpha-beta T cells about two months after transplant. The authors attributed T-cell counts and diversity one year after transplant mostly to newly produced T cells. Some patients' high day-60 TCRbeta diversity was attributed to recipient cells surviving conditioning.

The V gene is TRBV15, the J gene TRBJ1-3, with 7 bases aligning to TRBD1. The specimen was PBMCs, mostly from graft donor cells, collected 360 days after TCRalphabeta/CD19-depleted stem cell transplant. The TCR was taken from a male patient aged 2 to 9 who had a stem cell transplant for acute myeloid leukemia, so the T cells may come from the graft donor. The CDR3 loop is CATSSLTGKGRGNTIYF. CDR3 sequence (DNA): TGTGCCACCAGCAGCCTGACAGGGAAGGGAAGAGGAAACACCATATATTTT.